One and the same sample provided the 21 T cell receptor beta chains below, sequenced in a study of T cells in Graves' hyperthyroidism and ophthalmopathy. RNA transcripts served as the template for amplifying TCR beta CDR3 regions. The primer set for the first-round RT-PCR of the TCR CDR3 was HTBI. In TCRdb, the multiplex PCR reads were re-called with MiXCR into one record per CDR3 protein. The sample yields approximately 400,000 distinct CDR3 sequences, about 15% seen once. The sample comprised blood. These receptors came from a woman between 18 and 29 years old with Graves' hyperthyroidism.

Only a few counts were recorded for this clonotype. The V and J genes are TRBV20-1 and TRBJ2-7, with 7 bases that match TRBD1. The CDR3 has 11 residues. With V trimmed by 7 bases and J by 0 bases, 0 bases remained unmatched. The germline gives CDR1 DFQATT, CDR2 SNEGSKA (reference sequence). CDR3 sequence reads: CSGTGSYEQYF. The CDR3 region has the DNA TGCAGTGGGACAGGCTCCTACGAGCAGTACTTC.

This clonotype was observed many times. V is TRBV3-1 and J is TRBJ1-5, with D unresolved. The CDR3 extends over 14 amino acids. V dropped 4 bases and J dropped 4 bases, with 11 bases sitting between them. Germline-derived CDR1 and CDR2 are LGHDT and YNNKEL (reference sequence). CDR3 nucleotide sequence: TGTGCCAGCAGCCTTCGGACCGGGAATCAGCCCCAGCATTTT. It translates to CASSLRTGNQPQHF.

The sample holds many counts of this clonotype. The rearrangement uses TRBV28 and TRBJ2-7, with 9 bases aligning to TRBD2. V gave up 6 bases and J gave up 5 bases; unmatched junction bases: 8. In germline, CDR1 is MDHEN, CDR2 SYDVKM. This CDR3 has 14 residues. The CDR3 DNA follows: TGTGCCAGCAGGACGACTAGCGGAAACAACGAGCAGTACTTC. It encodes CASRTTSGNNEQYF.

This chain connects TRBV4-3 to TRBJ2-7; no firm D call. Germline assignment: CDR1 LGHNA and CDR2 YSLEER. Trimming removed 1 base from V and 7 bases from J, with 8 bases in between. The CDR3 contains 12 residues. CDR3 bases: TGCGCCAGCAGCCAAGGCGAGGATGAGCAGTACTTC. Translating gives CASSQGEDEQYF.

In this sample, this clonotype turned up many times. J is TRBJ2-1 and V is TRBV6-2 or TRBV6-3, with 10 bases aligning to TRBD2. J gave up 8 bases and V 6 bases, and 13 bases lay outside the gene matches. CDR3 size: 16 residues. CDR1 and CDR2 (germline): MNHEY, SVGEGT. CDR3 in DNA: TGTGCCAGCAGAAGACATAGCGGGGGGTTGAGCGATGAGCAGTTCTTC. Its protein product is CASRRHSGGLSDEQFF.

This clonotype was detected a few times. The J gene is TRBJ2-2, the V gene TRBV9, with a possible D match to TRBD1 (6 bases). CDR3 length: 15 residues. Per germline, CDR1 SGDLS and CDR2 YYNGEE. Trimming removed 1 base at V and 0 bases at J, with 7 bases between. The CDR3 coding sequence is TGTGCCAGCAGCGTATGGGACACGAACACCGGGGAGCTGTTTTTT. This encodes CASSVWDTNTGELFF.

This clonotype has ten or more counts. This sequence joins TRBV18 and TRBJ2-7; 11 bases align to TRBD2. CDR3 size: 15 residues. CDR1 is KGHSH and CDR2 is LQKENI in the germline V gene. J lost 2 bases, V lost 0 bases, and 0 bases had no gene match. CDR3: CASSPPSGRAYEQYF. CDR3 coding DNA: TGTGCCAGCTCACCACCTAGCGGGAGGGCCTACGAGCAGTACTTC.

This clonotype occurred a few times. The V and J genes are TRBV19 and TRBJ2-5; tentative D call: TRBD1 (5 bases). The CDR3 totals 16 residues. Between the trimmed V and J ends, which lost 3 bases and 2 bases, there was a span of 16 bases. The germline V gene has CDR1 LNHDA and CDR2 SQIVND (reference sequence). The DNA for the CDR3 is TGTGCCAGTAGTATTGGTTTACAGGCACTACAAGAGACCCAGTACTTC. Residues: CASSIGLQALQETQYF.

This clonotype has a count of ten or more. V usage is TRBV11-2 and J usage is TRBJ2-2; 7 positions agree with TRBD2. J gave up 6 bases and V 3 bases, and 19 bases lay outside the gene matches. Germline V gene lookup returns CDR1 SGHAT and CDR2 FQNNGV. The CDR3 loop spans 19 amino acids. CDR3 nucleotide sequence: TGTGCCAGCAGCTTGAACAGGCTAGCGGCGGAAGTTCTTCCCGGGGAGCTGTTTTTT. Translated: CASSLNRLAAEVLPGELFF.

This clonotype was counted many times. CDR3 protein: CASSADDRGSLNMNTEAFF. The CDR3 region has the DNA TGTGCCAGCAGCGCCGACGACAGGGGCTCCTTGAACATGAACACTGAAGCTTTCTTT. V is TRBV9 and J is TRBJ1-1, with TRBD1 matching over 8 bases. CDR3 length: 19 amino acids. Germline assignment: CDR1 SGDLS and CDR2 YYNGEE. The J segment lost 0 bases and the V segment lost 3 bases, leaving 16 bases of the junction unmatched.

This clonotype was seen only a few times. The V and J genes are TRBV20-1 and TRBJ1-6, with D possibly being TRBD1 (5 bases). Per germline, CDR1 DFQATT and CDR2 SNEGSKA (reference sequence). The CDR3 contains 18 residues. Trimming took 1 base from V and 1 from J, leaving 17 bases between them. The CDR3 DNA sequence: TGCAGTGCTAGAGGGACCTGGGCGGGGGGGTCCTATAATTCACCCCTCCACTTT. Translation gives CSARGTWAGGSYNSPLHF.

The chain recombines TRBV27 with TRBJ2-5, with 10 bases aligning to TRBD1. Trimming took 6 bases from V and 5 from J; bases not matched to a gene: 9. The CDR3 has 15 residues. Germline values: CDR1 MNHEY, CDR2 SMNVEV (reference sequence). The CDR3 region has the DNA TGTGCCAGCAGAAGGGGGACAGGGGTTTGGGAGACCCAGTACTTC. As protein: CASRRGTGVWETQYF.

This sequence joins TRBV5-1 and TRBJ2-5; 8 bases agree with TRBD1. The J segment lost 1 base and the V segment lost 0 bases, leaving 11 bases of the junction unmatched. There are 18 residues in the CDR3. Germline V CDR1 and CDR2: SGHRS, YFSETQ. CDR3 in amino acids: CASSLGQGARRAQETQYF. The DNA of the CDR3 is TGCGCCAGCAGCTTGGGCCAGGGGGCGAGGAGGGCCCAAGAGACCCAGTACTTC.

This clonotype was recorded many times. The rearrangement joins TRBV10-3 to TRBJ1-6, with 11 bases matching TRBD1. Germline assignment: CDR1 ENHRY and CDR2 SYGVKD. Losses at the gene ends were 10 bases for V and 9 bases for J; bases not matched to a gene: 5. There are 13 residues in the CDR3. The CDR3 sequence: CATGTGGGSPLHF. The CDR3 DNA is TGTGCCACAGGGACAGGGGGAGGTTCACCCCTCCACTTT.

The DNA of the CDR3 is TGTGCCAGCAGTTACTCGCGAATGACACGTCTTATATCGGATACGCAGTATTTT. This sequence encodes CASSYSRMTRLISDTQYF. The genes are TRBV6-5 and TRBJ2-3; D is uncertain. V lost 0 bases and J 6 bases, leaving 22 bases between the germline ends. This CDR3 has 18 amino acids. CDR1 is MNHEY, CDR2 SVGAGI, per germline.

This clonotype has more than one count but fewer than ten. The chain uses TRBV7-9 and TRBJ2-5, with 9 bases fitting TRBD1. This CDR3 comprises 14 residues. CDR1 is SEHNR and CDR2 is FQNEAQ in the germline V gene (reference sequence). V dropped 5 bases and J dropped 1; count of bases not matched to a gene: 2. This CDR3 reads CASSRDRAQETQYF. DNA of the CDR3: TGTGCCAGCAGCCGGGACAGGGCCCAAGAGACCCAGTACTTC.

This clonotype was picked up many times. V gene TRBV7-2 combines with J gene TRBJ1-2; the D is unclear. The V gene lost 6 bases and the J gene lost 1 base, with 15 bases spanning the gap. Germline V lookup: CDR1 SGHTA, CDR2 FQGNSA. The CDR3 runs 15 residues. The CDR3 region has the DNA TGTGCCAGCAGGCCCCGGCAGCTGGTTAACTATGGCTACACCTTC. It encodes CASRPRQLVNYGYTF.

Many counts were recorded for this clonotype. The V call is TRBV28, the J call TRBJ1-1; D uncertain. With 1 base removed from V and 5 bases from J, the gap between germline ends came to 11 bases. Germline CDR1 MDHEN, CDR2 SYDVKM. CDR3 length: 14 amino acids. The CDR3 loop reads CASSLLPRFTEAFF. The CDR3 DNA sequence: TGTGCCAGCAGTTTATTACCCAGGTTTACTGAAGCTTTCTTT.

This clonotype has just a few counts. The chain recombines TRBV19 with TRBJ1-6, with 7 bases identical to TRBD1. The CDR3 contains 14 residues. Trimming cost V 9 bases and J 7 bases; bases outside gene matches: 9. CDR1 and CDR2 (germline): LNHDA, SQIVND (reference sequence). For the CDR3, the DNA is TGTGCCAGCACCCCGACAGGGCGGAATTCACCCCTCCACTTT. It encodes CASTPTGRNSPLHF.

Many counts were recorded for this clonotype. This chain links TRBV7-9 with TRBJ2-3, with 8 bases lining up with TRBD1. Germline V lookup: CDR1 SEHNR, CDR2 FQNEAQ (reference sequence). Trimming took 1 base from V and 2 from J; bases not matched to a gene: 5. CDR3 length: 16 residues. The CDR3, as DNA: TGTGCCAGCAGCTTAGAGGACAGGGACCACACAGATACGCAGTATTTT. Its protein is CASSLEDRDHTDTQYF. Combining the CDR3 with reference TRBV7-9 and TRBJ2-3 gives the whole variable domain DTGVSQNPRHKITKRGQNVTFRCDPISEHNRLYWYRQTLGQGPEFLTYFQNEAQLEKSRLLSDRFSAERPKGSFSTLEIQRTEQGDSAMYLCASSLEDRDHTDTQYFGPGTRLTVL.

Details on this clonotype: A much larger clonotype is one base distant, so this may be a read error. The rearrangement uses TRBV2 and TRBJ2-2, with 12 positions matching TRBD1. This CDR3 region has 16 residues. CDR1 is SNHLY and CDR2 is FYNNEI in the germline V gene. DNA for the CDR3: TGTGTCAGCGGGCGGGACAGGGGGCTGCACACCGGGGAGCTGTTTTTT. Its translation is CVSGRDRGLHTGELFF.